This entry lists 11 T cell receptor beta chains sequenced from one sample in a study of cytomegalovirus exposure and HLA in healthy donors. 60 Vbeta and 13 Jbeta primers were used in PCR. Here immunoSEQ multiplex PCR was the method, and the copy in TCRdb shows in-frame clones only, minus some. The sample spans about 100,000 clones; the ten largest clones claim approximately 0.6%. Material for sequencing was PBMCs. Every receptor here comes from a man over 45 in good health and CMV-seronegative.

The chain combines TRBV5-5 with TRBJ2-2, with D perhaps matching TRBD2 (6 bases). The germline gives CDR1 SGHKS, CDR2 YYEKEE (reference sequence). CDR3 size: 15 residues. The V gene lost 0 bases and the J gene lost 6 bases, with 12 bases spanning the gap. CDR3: CASSLVKAGPGELFF. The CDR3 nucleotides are TGTGCCAGCAGCTTGGTCAAGGCGGGACCCGGGGAGCTGTTTTTT.

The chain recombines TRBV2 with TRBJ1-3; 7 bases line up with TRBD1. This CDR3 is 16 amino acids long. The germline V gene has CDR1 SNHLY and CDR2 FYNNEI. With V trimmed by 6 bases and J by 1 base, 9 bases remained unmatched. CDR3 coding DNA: TGTGCCAGCAGCCCTTCCCCCAGGGGGTCTGGAAACACCATATATTTT. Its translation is CASSPSPRGSGNTIYF.

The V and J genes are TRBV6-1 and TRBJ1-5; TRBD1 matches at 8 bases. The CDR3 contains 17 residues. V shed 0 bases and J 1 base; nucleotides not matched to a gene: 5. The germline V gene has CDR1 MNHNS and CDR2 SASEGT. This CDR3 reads CASSEALGQGSNQPQHF. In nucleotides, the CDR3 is TGTGCCAGCAGTGAAGCCCTAGGACAGGGAAGCAATCAGCCCCAGCATTTT.

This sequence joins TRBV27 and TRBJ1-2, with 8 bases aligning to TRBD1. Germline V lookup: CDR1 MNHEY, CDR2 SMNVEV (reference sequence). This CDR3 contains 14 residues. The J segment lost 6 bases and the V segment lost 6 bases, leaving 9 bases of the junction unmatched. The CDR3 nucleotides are TGTGCCAGCAGAACGTGGACAGGGAACAATGGCTACACCTTC. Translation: CASRTWTGNNGYTF.

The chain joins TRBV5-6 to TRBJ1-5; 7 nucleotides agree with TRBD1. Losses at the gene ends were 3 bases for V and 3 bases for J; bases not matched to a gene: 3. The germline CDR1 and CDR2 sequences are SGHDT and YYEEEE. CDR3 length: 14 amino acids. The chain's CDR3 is CASSSTGYNQPQHF. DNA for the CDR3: TGTGCCAGCAGCTCGACAGGGTACAATCAGCCCCAGCATTTT.

CDR3 in amino acids: CASSLTGDSYNEQFF. The CDR3 nucleotides are TGTGCCAGCAGCTTAACGGGAGACTCCTACAATGAGCAGTTCTTC. V gene TRBV5-5 combines with J gene TRBJ2-1; D is perhaps TRBD2 (6 bases). With 2 bases removed from V and 0 bases from J, the gap between germline ends came to 9 bases. Germline V lookup: CDR1 SGHKS, CDR2 YYEKEE (reference sequence). The CDR3 contains 15 residues.

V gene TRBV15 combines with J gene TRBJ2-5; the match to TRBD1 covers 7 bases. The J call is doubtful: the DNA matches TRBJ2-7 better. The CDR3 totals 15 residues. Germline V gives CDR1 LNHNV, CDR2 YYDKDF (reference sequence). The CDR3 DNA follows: TGTGCCACCAGTCGCACAGGGGCCGGCTCCTACGAGCAGTACTTC. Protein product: CATSRTGAGSYEQYF.

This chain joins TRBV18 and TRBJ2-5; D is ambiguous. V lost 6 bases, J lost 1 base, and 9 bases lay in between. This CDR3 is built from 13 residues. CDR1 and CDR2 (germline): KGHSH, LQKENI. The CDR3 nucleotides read TGTGCCAGCTCCCGTACGCGCCAAGAGACCCAGTACTTC. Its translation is CASSRTRQETQYF.

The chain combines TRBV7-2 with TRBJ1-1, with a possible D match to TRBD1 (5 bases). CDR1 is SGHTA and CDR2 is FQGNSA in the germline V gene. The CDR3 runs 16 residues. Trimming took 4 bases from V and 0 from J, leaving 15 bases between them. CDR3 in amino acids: CASSSRRDSMNTEAFF. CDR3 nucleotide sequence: TGTGCCAGCAGCTCACGCAGGGACTCCATGAACACTGAAGCTTTCTTT.

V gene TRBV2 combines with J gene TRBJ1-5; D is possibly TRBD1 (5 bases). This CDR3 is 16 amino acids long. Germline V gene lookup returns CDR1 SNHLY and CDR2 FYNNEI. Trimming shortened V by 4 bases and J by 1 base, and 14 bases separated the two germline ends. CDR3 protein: CASSALAGISNQPQHF. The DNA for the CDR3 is TGTGCCAGCAGTGCGCTTGCAGGGATAAGCAATCAGCCCCAGCATTTT.

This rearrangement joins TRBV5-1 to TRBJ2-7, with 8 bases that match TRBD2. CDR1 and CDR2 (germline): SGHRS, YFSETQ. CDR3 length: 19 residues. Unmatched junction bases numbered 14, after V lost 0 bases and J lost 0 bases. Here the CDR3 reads CASSLAPPGGQGSSYEQYF. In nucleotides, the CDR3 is TGCGCCAGCAGCTTGGCACCCCCGGGGGGGCAGGGTAGCTCCTACGAGCAGTACTTC.